This passage covers 32 T cell receptor beta chains from one sample sequenced in a study of low-dose radiotherapy and immunotherapy resistance in tumors. As for time point: after trial treatment. The treatment denotes: LDRT plus nivolumab, ipilimumab, low-dose cyclophosphamide and aspirin (RACIN trial). First-strand cDNA used TRAV- and TRBV-specific primers, covering alpha and beta chains. PCR amplification of the TCRs was performed with Phusion for 20 PCR cycles, and it relied on a constant-region primer together with a V-primer adapter. Via MiXCR, TCRdb re-called the reads, giving one row per CDR3 protein. This sample has 95,000 to 100,000 distinct CDR3 sequences, with 20% found just once. The sample in question was PBMCs, obtained after low-dose radiotherapy plus immunotherapy. Source of these receptors: a male donor with prostate cancer.

This clonotype was recorded many times. The CDR3 sequence: CASSLGGEQETQYF. CDR3 bases: TGTGCCAGCAGCTTAGGGGGGGAACAAGAGACCCAGTACTTC. This rearrangement joins TRBV7-3 to TRBJ2-5, with 7 bases that match TRBD2. V was clipped by 2 bases and J by 2 bases; unmatched bases: 2. CDR1 SGHTA and CDR2 FQGTGA come from the germline V gene. CDR3 length: 14 amino acids.

This clonotype appeared a few times. This sequence joins TRBV6-1 and TRBJ2-3; 9 positions agree with TRBD2. Germline values: CDR1 MNHNS, CDR2 SASEGT. The junction had 6 bases not matched to a gene; V was cut back by 6 bases and J by 2 bases. This CDR3 region has 15 residues. CDR3 nucleotide sequence: TGTGCCAGCAGAAATCAGCGGGAGGTCACAGATACGCAGTATTTT. It specifies CASRNQREVTDTQYF.

The CDR3 DNA is TGTGCCAGCAGTGAATATGGCGGGGGAGGCACAGATACGCAGTATTTT. Amino acids: CASSEYGGGGTDTQYF. This rearrangement joins TRBV25-1 to TRBJ2-3, with 7 bases matching TRBD2. CDR1 and CDR2 from the germline V gene are MGHDK and SYGVNS. V dropped 0 bases and J dropped 1; count of bases not matched to a gene: 4. This CDR3 has 16 residues.

This clonotype was seen many times. The chain recombines TRBV2 with TRBJ2-1; D is uncertain. CDR1 is SNHLY and CDR2 is FYNNEI in the germline V gene. This CDR3 is built from 12 residues. With 6 bases removed from V and 8 bases from J, the gap between germline ends came to 11 bases. The CDR3 DNA reads as TGTGCCAGCAGCCTAAACCATTATGAGCAGTTCTTC. Translated, it gives CASSLNHYEQFF.

This clonotype has a handful of counts. V and J are TRBV6-2 or TRBV6-3 and TRBJ2-3, with D tentatively TRBD1 or TRBD2 (5 bases each). The CDR3 consists of 16 residues. The germline V gene encodes CDR1 MNHEY and CDR2 SVGEGT. Trimming stripped 2 bases from V and 2 bases from J, with 14 bases between. As DNA, the CDR3 is TGTGCCAGCAGTTACCCTCAGGGAGTGTCCACAGATACGCAGTATTTT. It yields the protein CASSYPQGVSTDTQYF.

The CDR3 loop reads CASSSNWKGQAERETQYF. The CDR3, as DNA: TGTGCCAGCAGCTCTAATTGGAAGGGACAGGCGGAAAGGGAGACCCAGTACTTC. The gene calls are TRBV11-2 and TRBJ2-5; TRBD1 matches at 8 bases. V shed 4 bases and J 5 bases; nucleotides not matched to a gene: 18. The CDR3 has 18 residues. Germline CDR1 is SGHAT and CDR2 is FQNNGV. The full variable domain, completed using reference TRBV11-2 and TRBJ2-5, is EAGVAQSPRYKIIEKRQSVAFWCNPISGHATLYWYQQILGQGPKLLIQFQNNGVVDDSQLPKDRFSAERLKGVDSTLKIQPAKLEDSAVYLCASSSNWKGQAERETQYFGPGTRLLVL.

There are a few counts of this clonotype. The V call is TRBV6-5, the J call TRBJ1-4; possible D gene TRBD1, 5 bases. Deletions cut 5 bases from V and 0 bases from J, with 13 bases between. In germline, CDR1 is MNHEY, CDR2 SVGAGI. This CDR3 spans 16 amino acids. The CDR3 DNA is TGTGCCAGCAGTAGGGGAGGGGTGACAACTAATGAAAAACTGTTTTTT. Translation: CASSRGGVTTNEKLFF.

At least ten counts were recorded for this clonotype. This chain uses TRBV7-2 with TRBJ1-1, with D possibly TRBD1 on 6 matching bases. Trimming removed 5 bases from V and 5 bases from J, with 18 bases in between. Germline CDR1 is SGHTA and CDR2 is FQGNSA. CDR3 size: 15 residues. In nucleotides, the CDR3 is TGTGCCAGCAGCCCCCGACAGGTTGCAAGAACTGAAGCTTTCTTT. Translation gives CASSPRQVARTEAFF.

This clonotype was counted many times. V and J are TRBV12-3 or TRBV12-4 and TRBJ1-1; tentatively, D is TRBD1 (5 bases). CDR3 size: 12 residues. V lost 5 bases, J lost 10 bases, and 14 bases lay in between. CDR3 sequence reads: CASSPPQGSAFF. Here the CDR3 DNA reads TGTGCCAGCAGTCCCCCCCAGGGCTCAGCTTTCTTT.

At least ten counts were recorded for this clonotype. This chain links TRBV11-3 with TRBJ2-2; 7 positions match TRBD1. CDR1 and CDR2 from the germline V gene are SGHNT and YENEEA. The CDR3 sequence is 16 residues long. J gave up 4 bases and V 3 bases, and 8 bases lay outside the gene matches. CDR3 sequence reads: CASSLRQGRGTGELFF. The CDR3 bases are TGTGCCAGCAGCTTGAGACAGGGAAGGGGCACCGGGGAGCTGTTTTTT.

This clonotype has ten or more counts. The CDR3, as DNA: TGTGCCAGTAGTACCCAGGGGGCTGATGGCTACACCTTC. It yields the protein CASSTQGADGYTF. The chain is built from TRBV19 and TRBJ1-2, with 8 bases lining up with TRBD1. This CDR3 contains 13 residues. V trimming: 4 bases; J trimming: 6 bases; junction bases outside the gene matches: 4. CDR1 and CDR2 from the germline V gene are LNHDA and SQIVND (reference sequence).

On this clonotype itself: This clone may be a read error of a much larger clone one base away. The J gene is TRBJ2-1, the V gene TRBV20-1; 10 bases are shared with TRBD1. The germline CDR1 and CDR2 sequences are DFQATT and SNEGSKA (reference sequence). The CDR3 loop spans 14 amino acids. J was trimmed by 7 bases and V by 6 bases; bases with no gene match: 9. The CDR3 bases are TGCAGTGCCAGCCGGGACAGGGGTCTGAATGAGCAGTTCTTC. It translates to CSASRDRGLNEQFF.

The chain combines TRBV28 with TRBJ2-1; 11 bases map to TRBD2. Trimming cost V 7 bases and J 0 bases; bases outside gene matches: 14. The CDR3 length is 19 residues. Germline values: CDR1 MDHEN, CDR2 SYDVKM. Here the CDR3 DNA reads TGTGCCAGCACCTCGAGGGATAGCGGGAGGGATAGCTCCTACAATGAGCAGTTCTTC. Translated: CASTSRDSGRDSSYNEQFF.

In this sample, this clonotype turned up many times. V is TRBV19 and J is TRBJ1-2; D is uncertain. V gave up 7 bases and J gave up 3 bases, with 15 bases separating them. The germline CDR1 and CDR2 sequences are LNHDA and SQIVND (reference sequence). CDR3 size: 14 residues. DNA of the CDR3: TGTGCCAGTACCATGCGAGGGAACTACTATGGCTACACCTTC. Translation gives CASTMRGNYYGYTF.

This clonotype was counted at least ten times. The V gene is TRBV15, the J gene TRBJ2-5; D gene uncertain. Trimming cost V 4 bases and J 6 bases, with 12 bases left between them. The length of the CDR3 is 13 residues. CDR1 LNHNV and CDR2 YYDKDF come from the germline V gene (reference sequence). CDR3 bases: TGTGCCACCAGCAAGCCCCCCAAGAAGACCCAGTACTTC. Protein: CATSKPPKKTQYF. The full variable domain, its missing parts supplied by reference TRBV15 and TRBJ2-5, is DAMVIQNPRYQVTQFGKPVTLSCSQTLNHNVMYWYQQKSSQAPKLLFHYYDKDFNNEADTPDNFQSRRPNTSFCFLDIRSPGLGDTAMYLCATSKPPKKTQYFGPGTRLLVL.

V usage is TRBV19 and J usage is TRBJ1-6; TRBD1 agrees at 7 bases. Germline assignment: CDR1 LNHDA and CDR2 SQIVND (reference sequence). Losses at the gene ends were 7 bases for V and 5 bases for J; bases not matched to a gene: 2. The CDR3 is 13 amino acids. The CDR3 coding sequence is TGTGCCAGTACTACAGGGGATAATTCACCCCTCCACTTT. It is translated as CASTTGDNSPLHF.

This clonotype was seen at least ten times. The chain has TRBV12-3 or TRBV12-4 and TRBJ2-7, with 8 bases aligning to TRBD1. With 6 bases clipped from V and 0 bases from J, the junction kept 7 bases outside the gene matches. The CDR3 contains 15 residues. As DNA, the CDR3 is TGTGCCAGCAGCTCTTCCGGACAGGGCTCCTACGAGCAGTACTTC. Translated: CASSSSGQGSYEQYF.

This chain links TRBV7-2 with TRBJ2-3; D remains ambiguous. The CDR3 consists of 12 residues. V lost 5 bases, J lost 14 bases, and 17 bases lay in between. Germline lookup yields CDR1 SGHTA and CDR2 FQGNSA. Here the CDR3 reads CASSPNSLFRYF. The DNA for the CDR3 is TGTGCCAGCAGCCCCAACTCCCTCTTTCGGTATTTT. Supplemented by reference TRBV7-2 and TRBJ2-3, the full variable domain reads GAGVSQSPSNKVTEKGKDVELRCDPISGHTALYWYRQSLGQGLEFLIYFQGNSAPDKSGLPSDRFSAERTGGSVSTLTIQRTQQEDSAVYLCASSPNSLFRYFGPGTRLTVL.

This clonotype was detected only a few times. The chain uses TRBV11-2 and TRBJ2-5; 9 nucleotides agree with TRBD1. Germline V gives CDR1 SGHAT, CDR2 FQNNGV. The CDR3 is made up of 13 amino acids. Trimming took 4 bases from V and 5 from J; bases not matched to a gene: 2. Here the CDR3 DNA reads TGTGCCAGCAGCTACAGGGGGCTGGAGACCCAGTACTTC. Protein sequence: CASSYRGLETQYF.

In this sample, this clonotype turned up many times. The rearrangement uses TRBV29-1 and TRBJ1-1; D remains unclear. The CDR3 consists of 13 residues. Germline V lookup: CDR1 SQVTM, CDR2 ANQGSEA. The germline V and J ends were trimmed by 5 bases and 1 base, with 11 bases remaining between them. The CDR3 coding sequence is TGCAGCGTTCAGCCCCCAAAGAACACTGAAGCTTTCTTT. Residues: CSVQPPKNTEAFF.

This clonotype came up many times. The chain recombines TRBV6-6 with TRBJ2-1; TRBD2 might be the D (5 bases). V lost 8 bases to trimming and J lost 3 bases, with 11 bases between them. Germline V gene sequence: CDR1 MNHNY, CDR2 SVGAGI (reference sequence). CDR3 length: 13 residues. The chain's CDR3 is CASGELGYNEQFF. The CDR3 DNA reads as TGTGCCAGCGGGGAACTAGGCTACAATGAGCAGTTCTTC.

This clonotype showed up many times. CDR3 coding DNA: TGTGCCAGCAGCAGACCGGGACTAGCGACCGAAGAGACCCAGTACTTC. This codes for CASSRPGLATEETQYF. This chain connects TRBV7-8 to TRBJ2-5, with 10 positions matching TRBD2. The CDR3 covers 16 residues. Per the germline V gene, CDR1 is SGHVS and CDR2 is FQNEAQ. V lost 5 bases and J lost 3; bases outside the gene matches: 9.

J is TRBJ2-7 and V is TRBV15; D perhaps matches TRBD1 (6 bases). The CDR3 runs to 14 residues. The V end was cut by 5 bases, the J end by 2 bases, with 13 bases between. CDR1 is LNHNV and CDR2 is YYDKDF in the germline V gene (reference sequence). In nucleotides, the CDR3 is TGTGCCACCAGCCTCAGGGGTGTCACCTACGAGCAGTACTTC. Its protein product is CATSLRGVTYEQYF.

The rearrangement joins TRBV11-2 to TRBJ2-1; unclear D gene. Germline V gene sequence: CDR1 SGHAT, CDR2 FQNNGV. The CDR3 has 13 residues. Deletions cut 4 bases from V and 9 bases from J, with 13 bases between. The CDR3 DNA is TGTGCCAGCAGCTCCCGGACGTGTGGTGAGCAGTTCTTC. Encoded protein: CASSSRTCGEQFF.

The table lists this clonotype with a few counts. The J gene is TRBJ2-2, the V gene TRBV5-1; D is undetermined. There are 12 residues in the CDR3. Germline V CDR1 and CDR2: SGHRS, YFSETQ. V was shortened by 5 bases and J by 3 bases, with 5 bases between the two germline ends. The CDR3, as DNA: TGCGCCAGCAGGTACGACACCGGGGAGCTGTTTTTT. Translating gives CASRYDTGELFF.

This clonotype was observed at least ten times. The chain carries TRBV12-3 or TRBV12-4 and TRBJ2-7; D may be TRBD1 (6 bases). Trimming left V 2 bases short and J 3 bases short, with 11 bases between. CDR3 length: 14 residues. CDR3 in DNA: TGTGCCAGCAGTTTACAGGGGAGCCTCTACGAGCAGTACTTC. Translating gives CASSLQGSLYEQYF.

The table lists this clonotype with many counts. This rearrangement joins TRBV2 to TRBJ1-5; 7 positions agree with TRBD1. The CDR3 runs to 13 residues. The ends lost 6 bases at V and 4 bases at J; junction bases unmatched: 3. Germline V gene sequence: CDR1 SNHLY, CDR2 FYNNEI. CDR3 DNA: TGTGCCAGCAGGGACAGGAGGAATCAGCCCCAGCATTTT. It encodes CASRDRRNQPQHF.

This clonotype has at least ten counts. One junction end disagrees with the germline gene, perhaps due to a read error. The chain is built from TRBV3-1 and TRBJ2-7; D remains ambiguous. The CDR3 contains 13 residues. Germline V CDR1 and CDR2: LGHDT, YNNKEL (reference sequence). The CDR3 sequence is CASSEERWREQYF. CDR3 DNA sequence: TGTGCCAGCAGCGAAGAGCGATGGCGGGAGCAGTACTTC.

This clonotype was recorded many times. This chain's CDR3 is CSARRGGPQHF. In nucleotides, the CDR3 is TGCAGTGCTAGGAGGGGAGGGCCCCAGCATTTT. The rearrangement joins TRBV20-1 to TRBJ1-5; possible D gene TRBD1, 5 bases. V was pared by 3 bases and J by 9 bases, with 9 bases between. Germline V gene data show CDR1 as DFQATT and CDR2 as SNEGSKA (reference sequence). The CDR3 contains 11 residues.

Ten or more counts support this clonotype. The CDR3 nucleotides read TGCAGCGGGGACCGGAATGAGCAGTTCTTC. Protein sequence: CSGDRNEQFF. V usage is TRBV29-1 and J usage is TRBJ2-1; tentatively, D is TRBD1 or TRBD2 (5 bases each). The CDR3 is 10 amino acids. Germline assignment: CDR1 SQVTM and CDR2 ANQGSEA. V dropped 7 bases and J dropped 7 bases, with 8 bases sitting between them.

In its sample, this clonotype was seen many times. The chain uses TRBV29-1 and TRBJ1-6; TRBD1 agrees at 9 bases. V was clipped by 7 bases and J by 9 bases; unmatched bases: 7. This CDR3 region has 13 residues. Germline V gene sequence: CDR1 SQVTM, CDR2 ANQGSEA. The CDR3 DNA follows: TGCAGCGCCGGGACAGGGATGGGTTCACCCCTCCACTTT. Translating it yields CSAGTGMGSPLHF.

Ten or more counts support this clonotype. The chain uses TRBV21-1 and TRBJ1-2; no check of the table's D call, TRBD1, against the DNA was made. TRBV21-1 is classified as a pseudogene. The CDR3 covers 17 residues. The CDR3 DNA is TGTGCCAGCAGCAGGCCGGGACAGGGGTCTGAGGGCTATGGCTACACCTTC. Translating it yields CASSRPGQGSEGYGYTF.